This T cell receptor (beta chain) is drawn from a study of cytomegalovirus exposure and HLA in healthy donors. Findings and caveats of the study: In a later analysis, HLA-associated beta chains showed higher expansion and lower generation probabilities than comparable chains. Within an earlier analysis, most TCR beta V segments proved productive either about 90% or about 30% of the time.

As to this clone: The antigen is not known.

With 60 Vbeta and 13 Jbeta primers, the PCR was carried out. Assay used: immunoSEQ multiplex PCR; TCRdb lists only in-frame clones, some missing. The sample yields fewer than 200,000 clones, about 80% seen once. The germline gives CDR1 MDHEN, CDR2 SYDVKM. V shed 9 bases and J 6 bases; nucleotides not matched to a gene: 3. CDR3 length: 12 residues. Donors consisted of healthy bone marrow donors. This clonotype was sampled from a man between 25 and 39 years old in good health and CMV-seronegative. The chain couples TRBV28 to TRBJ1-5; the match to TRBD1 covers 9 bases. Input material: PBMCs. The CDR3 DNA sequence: TGTGCCAGTACAGGGGGCCTTCAGCCCCAGCATTTT. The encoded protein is CASTGGLQPQHF.